These 18 T cell receptor beta chains originate from one sample sequenced in a study of blood T cell repertoires in COVID-19. Repertoires were generated with immunoSEQ multiplex PCR, while TCRdb's copy carries only in-frame clones and drops some. The sample yields about 29,000 clones, 77% seen once. The specimen sequenced was peripheral blood. The origin of the receptors is a woman aged 70-85 years with active or convalescent COVID-19.

The chain recombines TRBV6-5 with TRBJ2-7, with 7 bases identical to TRBD2. The germline V gene encodes CDR1 MNHEY and CDR2 SVGAGI. The length of the CDR3 is 16 residues. Germline trimming cut 1 base from V and 2 bases from J; bases unmatched to any gene: 8. The CDR3 loop reads CASSYFAGEPTYEQYF. The CDR3 DNA follows: TGTGCCAGCAGTTACTTTGCGGGAGAACCCACCTACGAGCAGTACTTC.

The V call is TRBV27, the J call TRBJ1-1; D gene ambiguous. The germline V gene has CDR1 MNHEY and CDR2 SMNVEV (reference sequence). V gave up 6 bases and J gave up 4 bases, with 12 bases separating them. This CDR3 comprises 13 residues. Here the CDR3 DNA reads TGTGCCAGCAGGCAAAACCGAGGCACTGAAGCTTTCTTT. Translating it yields CASRQNRGTEAFF.

This chain links TRBV10-1 with TRBJ2-2; 8 bases are shared with TRBD1. V dropped 2 bases and J dropped 5; count of bases not matched to a gene: 7. Per the germline V gene, CDR1 is WNHNN and CDR2 is SYGVQD (reference sequence). This CDR3 spans 16 amino acids. The CDR3 region is CASSENGQGGTGELFF. CDR3 sequence (DNA): TGCGCCAGCAGTGAGAATGGACAGGGTGGGACCGGGGAGCTGTTTTTT.

V usage is TRBV28 and J usage is TRBJ2-7; tentatively, D is TRBD1 (7 bases). The CDR3 runs to 15 residues. Germline V gives CDR1 MDHEN, CDR2 SYDVKM. V was pared by 7 bases and J by 7 bases, with 23 bases between. CDR3 sequence: CASTLPRTGGGEQYF. CDR3 nucleotides: TGTGCCAGCACCCTCCCACGGACAGGTGGAGGGGAGCAGTACTTC.

The gene calls are TRBV6-6 and TRBJ1-5; 8 nucleotides line up with TRBD1. Looked up from germline, CDR1 is MNHNY and CDR2 is SVGAGI (reference sequence). After removal of 0 bases from V and 6 bases from J, the junction contained 7 bases not matched to a gene. The CDR3 is made up of 16 amino acids. The CDR3 reads CASSYSGAGGVQPQHF. DNA of the CDR3: TGTGCCAGCAGTTACTCAGGGGCAGGGGGCGTTCAGCCCCAGCATTTT.

The chain uses TRBV7-9 and TRBJ1-5; a weak D match, TRBD1 (5 bases). The CDR3 sequence is 13 residues long. CDR1 SEHNR and CDR2 FQNEAQ come from the germline V gene (reference sequence). The V and J ends lost 11 bases and 4 bases respectively, with 15 bases between them. The CDR3 loop is CASQQQENQPQHF. CDR3 coding DNA: TGTGCCTCCCAGCAACAGGAAAATCAGCCCCAGCATTTT.

The chain couples TRBV5-4 to TRBJ2-1, with 9 bases that match TRBD2. The trim removed 0 bases at V and 5 bases at J, leaving 3 bases unmatched. CDR3 length equals 15 residues. The germline V gene has CDR1 SGHNT and CDR2 YYREEE (reference sequence). CDR3 residues: CASSLGSGSHNEQFF. In DNA form, the CDR3 reads TGTGCCAGCAGCTTGGGTAGCGGGAGTCACAATGAGCAGTTCTTC.

V gene TRBV5-4 combines with J gene TRBJ2-6, with D uncertain. The V end was cut by 0 bases, the J end by 3 bases, with 7 bases between. The CDR3 runs 15 residues. Germline V lookup: CDR1 SGHNT, CDR2 YYREEE (reference sequence). DNA for the CDR3: TGTGCCAGCAGCTTGGGGCTAGGTGGGGCCAACGTCCTGACTTTC. Its translation: CASSLGLGGANVLTF.

The rearrangement links TRBV6-5 to TRBJ2-6; D is possibly TRBD1 (5 bases). Germline-derived CDR1 and CDR2 are MNHEY and SVGAGI. The CDR3 sequence is 15 residues long. Trimming cost V 6 bases and J 3 bases, with 12 bases left between them. DNA of the CDR3: TGTGCCAGCAGAGACCAGGGAAGTGGGGCCAACGTCCTGACTTTC. Translation gives CASRDQGSGANVLTF.

V and J are TRBV29-1 and TRBJ2-3; 9 positions match TRBD1. The CDR3 runs 14 residues. With 6 bases clipped from V and 6 bases from J, the junction kept 10 bases outside the gene matches. CDR1 is SQVTM and CDR2 is ANQGSEA in the germline V gene. This chain's CDR3 is CSVSTGGGLDTQYF. The DNA of the CDR3 is TGCAGCGTATCGACAGGGGGTGGGTTGGATACGCAGTATTTT.

The chain joins TRBV28 to TRBJ1-6; no reliable D call. This CDR3 is 15 amino acids long. Looked up from germline, CDR1 is MDHEN and CDR2 is SYDVKM. V was shortened by 7 bases and J by 8 bases, with 18 bases between the two germline ends. CDR3 protein: CASTLSGGEYSPLHF. The DNA for the CDR3 is TGTGCCAGCACCCTAAGCGGCGGGGAGTATTCACCCCTCCACTTT.

The chain carries TRBV7-6 and TRBJ2-7; 10 nucleotides agree with TRBD2. Germline CDR1 is SGHVS and CDR2 is FNYEAQ. CDR3 length: 15 amino acids. The junction had 5 bases not matched to a gene; V was cut back by 5 bases and J by 1 base. CDR3 protein: CASSETSGLSYEQYF. The CDR3 bases are TGTGCCAGCAGCGAGACTAGCGGGCTTTCCTACGAGCAGTACTTC.

The V gene is TRBV10-3, the J gene TRBJ1-5, with a possible D match to TRBD1 (6 bases). The CDR3 has 16 amino acids. Germline V gene sequence: CDR1 ENHRY, CDR2 SYGVKD. V lost 0 bases and J 6 bases, leaving 15 bases between the germline ends. The CDR3 protein is CAISESGGGASQPQHF. The CDR3, as DNA: TGTGCCATCAGTGAGTCGGGGGGGGGCGCTAGTCAGCCCCAGCATTTT.

This clone was observed a few times. V usage is TRBV5-4 and J usage is TRBJ2-5, with D possibly TRBD2 on 7 matching bases. The CDR3 is made up of 13 amino acids. The germline gives CDR1 SGHNT, CDR2 YYREEE (reference sequence). Trimming left V 4 bases short and J 1 base short, with 8 bases between. CDR3 nucleotide sequence: TGTGCCAGCAGCGGGGGGGCCCAAGAGACCCAGTACTTC. As protein: CASSGGAQETQYF.

The rearrangement uses TRBV19 and TRBJ2-1; TRBD2 aligns across 8 bases. With V trimmed by 1 base and J by 7 bases, 6 bases remained unmatched. The CDR3 has 15 residues. In germline, CDR1 is LNHDA, CDR2 SQIVND (reference sequence). CDR3 DNA sequence: TGTGCCAGTAGTATAGTGGCTAGCGGGCAGAATGAGCAGTTCTTC. As protein: CASSIVASGQNEQFF. Based on the CDR3 plus reference TRBV19 and TRBJ2-1, the full variable domain is DGGITQSPKYLFRKEGQNVTLSCEQNLNHDAMYWYRQDPGQGLRLIYYSQIVNDFQKGDIAEGYSVSREKKESFPLTVTSAQKNPTAFYLCASSIVASGQNEQFFGPGTRLTVL.

The chain joins TRBV19 to TRBJ2-2; perhaps TRBD2 as D (5 bases). The V end lost 2 bases, the J end lost 7 bases, and 11 bases lay between the germline ends. CDR3 size: 14 residues. Germline V gene data show CDR1 as LNHDA and CDR2 as SQIVND (reference sequence). This CDR3 is CASSITGGGGELFF. For the CDR3, the DNA is TGTGCCAGTAGTATAACCGGAGGAGGCGGGGAGCTGTTTTTT.

This sequence joins TRBV7-7 and TRBJ1-4; D unclear. Trimming left V 1 base short and J 4 bases short, with 4 bases between. The CDR3 is made up of 13 amino acids. Germline CDR1 is SSHAT and CDR2 is FNYEAQ (reference sequence). The CDR3 nucleotides read TGTGCCAGCAGCTTAGGAGTTAATGAAAAACTGTTTTTT. This translates into CASSLGVNEKLFF.

V is TRBV5-6 and J is TRBJ2-2; weak D call: TRBD1 (5 bases). Trimming cost V 4 bases and J 9 bases, with 7 bases left between them. Per germline, CDR1 SGHDT and CDR2 YYEEEE. CDR3 length: 11 residues. CDR3 region: CASSRQWELFF. In DNA form, the CDR3 reads TGTGCCAGCAGCAGACAGTGGGAGCTGTTTTTT.